This paragraph reports one T cell receptor beta chain. The multiple sclerosis controls consisted of treatment-naive patients with relapsing-remitting disease, either stable or active. This entry is derived from a study of CD8 T cells in Susac syndrome. The RNA, 0.5 to 1 ug, was put through reverse transcription using random hexamers. Amplification of TCR beta CDR3 across 54 Vbeta and 13 Jbeta was performed with immunoSEQ multiplex PCR. From the immunoSEQ multiplex PCR reads, TCRdb called clonotypes with MiXCR, one entry per CDR3 protein. The table includes about 280,000 distinct CDR3 sequences, 85% detected once. Input material: CD8+ T cells from PBMCs. The clonotype comes from a human donor with multiple sclerosis.

The CDR3 DNA reads as TGTGCCAGCAGCTTCCTAAAGGGAAGCTCCTACGAGCAGTACTTC. The encoded protein is CASSFLKGSSYEQYF. The chain links TRBV11-2 to TRBJ2-7, with D uncertain. CDR3 length: 15 amino acids. Per germline, CDR1 SGHAT and CDR2 FQNNGV. Trimming removed 3 bases from V and 0 bases from J, with 12 bases in between. The full variable domain, its missing parts supplied by reference TRBV11-2 and TRBJ2-7, is EAGVAQSPRYKIIEKRQSVAFWCNPISGHATLYWYQQILGQGPKLLIQFQNNGVVDDSQLPKDRFSAERLKGVDSTLKIQPAKLEDSAVYLCASSFLKGSSYEQYFGPGTRLTVT.